A single sample gave rise to the 19 T cell receptor beta chains below, sequenced in a study of blood T cells in healthy people across ages. It was with a sample-barcoded 5' primer and a J-beta primer mix that a second PCR of about 6 to 12 cycles was run. One entry per CDR3 protein, called by TCRdb with MiXCR from the 5' RACE reads. This table holds some 780,000 distinct CDR3 sequences, approximately 60% found once. Material for sequencing was blood. The receptors derive from a man aged 35 to 55 in good health.

This chain links TRBV3-1 with TRBJ1-1, with a possible D match to TRBD1 (6 bases). Trimming removed 3 bases from V and 7 bases from J, with 24 bases in between. The CDR3 totals 17 residues. Germline loops: CDR1 LGHDT, CDR2 YNNKEL (reference sequence). CDR3 loop: CASSQTYGGPMGYEAFF. CDR3 DNA sequence: TGTGCCAGCAGCCAGACATATGGGGGGCCCATGGGGTATGAAGCTTTCTTT.

The chain links TRBV28 to TRBJ2-1, with 12 bases lining up with TRBD2. Germline V gene data show CDR1 as MDHEN and CDR2 as SYDVKM. The V and J ends lost 2 bases and 9 bases, in that order; junction bases with no gene match: 5. This CDR3 spans 15 amino acids. The CDR3, as DNA: TGTGCCAGCAGTTTACCTAGCGGGAGGGCCCTTGAGCAGTTCTTC. It specifies CASSLPSGRALEQFF.

This clonotype was found a few times. V and J are TRBV7-2 and TRBJ2-3; D possibly matches TRBD1 or TRBD2 (7 bases each). The CDR3 is made up of 15 amino acids. Germline values: CDR1 SGHTA, CDR2 FQGNSA. V was cut by 1 base and J by 5 bases, with 13 bases left in between. The CDR3 coding sequence is TGTGCCAGCAGCTTAGGACAGGGAGGGATAGATACGCAGTATTTT. Amino acid sequence: CASSLGQGGIDTQYF.

This chain connects TRBV10-3 to TRBJ2-1, with 13 positions matching TRBD2. The end of the DNA aligns better with TRBJ2-7, so the J call may be wrong. From germline, CDR1 is ENHRY and CDR2 SYGVKD. The CDR3 runs 14 residues. The CDR3 DNA is TGTGCCATCAGAGGACTAGCGGGAGTTAACGAGCAGTACTTC. It codes for CAIRGLAGVNEQYF.

The chain carries TRBV14 and TRBJ2-4, with D possibly TRBD1 on 6 matching bases. CDR3 length equals 14 residues. Germline CDR1 is SGHDN and CDR2 is FVKESK. V lost 4 bases and J 8 bases, leaving 15 bases between the germline ends. The DNA of the CDR3 is TGTGCCAGCAGCCCAAGATTGGCAGGGGACATTCAGTACTTC. This codes for CASSPRLAGDIQYF.

This chain links TRBV5-1 with TRBJ1-1; 7 bases are shared with TRBD1. CDR1 is SGHRS and CDR2 is YFSETQ in the germline V gene. V dropped 3 bases and J dropped 0; count of bases not matched to a gene: 8. The CDR3 covers 16 residues. CDR3 sequence (DNA): TGCGCCAGCAGCTCCAGACCGACAGGGTTGAACACTGAAGCTTTCTTT. Encoded protein: CASSSRPTGLNTEAFF. The variable domain in full, with the rest retrieved from reference TRBV5-1 and TRBJ1-1, is KAGVTQTPRYLIKTRGQQVTLSCSPISGHRSVSWYQQTPGQGLQFLFEYFSETQRNKGNFPGRFSGRQFSNSRSEMNVSTLELGDSALYLCASSSRPTGLNTEAFFGQGTRLTVV.

The chain couples TRBV19 to TRBJ2-5, with a tentative D call TRBD2 (5 bases). V dropped 9 bases and J dropped 3 bases, with 17 bases sitting between them. CDR1 and CDR2 (germline): LNHDA, SQIVND (reference sequence). CDR3 size: 14 residues. In nucleotides, the CDR3 is TGTGCCAGCAAGATAACCGGGAATGAAGAGACCCAGTACTTC. It codes for CASKITGNEETQYF.

The gene calls are TRBV11-1 and TRBJ1-6, with 8 bases identical to TRBD1. From germline, CDR1 is SGHAT and CDR2 FQDESV (reference sequence). The V and J ends lost 4 bases and 0 bases, in that order; junction bases with no gene match: 17. The CDR3 runs 21 residues. The DNA for the CDR3 is TGTGCCAGCAGCTCCGGGACAGGACAGACCCCCGTGAGCTCCTATAATTCACCCCTCCACTTT. Translation gives CASSSGTGQTPVSSYNSPLHF.

This clonotype occurred a few times. J is TRBJ2-7 and V is TRBV27; 13 bases are a match to TRBD2. Germline values: CDR1 MNHEY, CDR2 SMNVEV (reference sequence). The CDR3 covers 15 residues. V lost 4 bases to trimming and J lost 6 bases; unmatched junction nucleotides: 6. The CDR3 bases are TGTGCCAGCAGTTCCCGGACTAGCGGGAGCTTCGAGCAGTACTTC. It encodes CASSSRTSGSFEQYF.

The gene calls are TRBV7-2 and TRBJ2-5, with TRBD2 matching over 9 bases. Germline V lookup: CDR1 SGHTA, CDR2 FQGNSA. This CDR3 has 16 residues. Germline trimming cut 0 bases from V and 2 bases from J; bases unmatched to any gene: 4. This CDR3 is CASSLAGTSNQETQYF. The DNA of the CDR3 is TGTGCCAGCAGCTTAGCCGGGACTAGCAATCAAGAGACCCAGTACTTC.

This clonotype was seen a single time. The junction does not match germline at one end; this may be a read error. This sequence joins TRBV10-3 and TRBJ2-1; 13 bases agree with TRBD2. The germline V gene has CDR1 ENHRY and CDR2 SYGVKD. CDR3 length: 16 residues. The CDR3 bases are TGTGCCATCAGTGAGCTGGGACTAGCGGGGAACAATGAGCGGTTCTTC. This gives the protein CAISELGLAGNNERFF.

DNA for the CDR3: TGTGCCAGCAATGGACAGTACAATCAGCCCCAGCATTTT. It encodes CASNGQYNQPQHF. The chain combines TRBV12-3 or TRBV12-4 with TRBJ1-5; possible D gene TRBD1, 6 bases. The CDR3 is made up of 13 amino acids. V dropped 7 bases and J dropped 3 bases, with 10 bases sitting between them.

This clonotype was seen a few times. V and J are TRBV10-3 and TRBJ2-5, with D perhaps matching TRBD1 (6 bases). The J call could be wrong; TRBJ2-7 is a better fit for the DNA end. The CDR3 contains 13 residues. Germline values: CDR1 ENHRY, CDR2 SYGVKD. CDR3 DNA: TGTGCCATCAGCAGGGACACCGAATACGAGCAGTACTTC. Protein sequence: CAISRDTEYEQYF.

The chain has TRBV4-2 and TRBJ2-7; D uncertain. Germline CDR1 is LGHNA and CDR2 is YNFKEQ. The length of the CDR3 is 15 residues. Trimming pared 4 bases from V and 0 bases from J, leaving 13 bases between. The CDR3 spells CASSLQLGASYEQYF. In nucleotides, the CDR3 is TGTGCCAGCAGCCTCCAATTGGGTGCCTCCTACGAGCAGTACTTC.

V is TRBV4-1 and J is TRBJ1-1; the D is unclear. The CDR3 extends over 15 amino acids. V was shortened by 2 bases and J by 4 bases, with 14 bases between the two germline ends. Germline V gene data show CDR1 as MGHRA and CDR2 as YSYEKL. The CDR3 loop reads CASSQNPTGGTEAFF. The CDR3 region has the DNA TGCGCCAGCAGCCAAAACCCGACGGGAGGCACTGAAGCTTTCTTT.

The CDR3 coding sequence is TGTGCCAGCAGTGAAATGGGACAGACGAACACTGAAGCTTTCTTT. Its translation: CASSEMGQTNTEAFF. The chain carries TRBV27 and TRBJ1-1; TRBD1 matches 7 bases. The CDR3 is made up of 15 amino acids. The ends lost 5 bases at V and 1 base at J; junction bases unmatched: 7. From germline, CDR1 is MNHEY and CDR2 SMNVEV (reference sequence).

This chain uses TRBV5-1 with TRBJ2-3; perhaps TRBD2 as D (5 bases). Germline-derived CDR1 and CDR2 are SGHRS and YFSETQ. The CDR3 has 16 residues. V lost 0 bases and J 2 bases, leaving 13 bases between the germline ends. CDR3 sequence: CASSLGVAGLTDTQYF. CDR3 bases: TGCGCCAGCAGCTTGGGGGTCGCGGGTCTCACAGATACGCAGTATTTT.

J is TRBJ2-3 and V is TRBV6-2 or TRBV6-3; D perhaps matches TRBD2 (6 bases). V gave up 0 bases and J gave up 3 bases, with 16 bases separating them. Germline loops: CDR1 MNHEY, CDR2 SVGEGT. The CDR3 totals 17 residues. The DNA for the CDR3 is TGTGCCAGCAGTTACTCACCGGGGGTCTCGAGTACAGATACGCAGTATTTT. This encodes CASSYSPGVSSTDTQYF.

The chain joins TRBV15 to TRBJ2-1; TRBD1 aligns across 10 bases. With V trimmed by 4 bases and J by 7 bases, 13 bases remained unmatched. CDR3 length equals 17 residues. The germline CDR1 and CDR2 sequences are LNHNV and YYDKDF (reference sequence). The CDR3 DNA reads TGTGCCACCAGCACCCATCCCCCGGGACAGGGGAGGAATGAGCAGTTCTTC. It codes for CATSTHPPGQGRNEQFF.